The T cell receptor beta chain described here comes from a study of blood T cell repertoires in COVID-19. Overall study: The study drew acute and convalescent COVID-19 samples from the United States, Italy and Spain. Sources were T cells, B-cell-depleted T cells, or PBMCs; the material itself was cDNA or gDNA.

The CDR3 loop spans 12 amino acids. J lost 8 bases, V lost 6 bases, and 5 bases had no gene match. Assay: immunoSEQ multiplex PCR; the TCRdb copy retains only in-frame clones and omits some. The sample carries 25,000 to 35,000 clones, around 89% recorded once. The chain joins TRBV12-3 or TRBV12-4 to TRBJ1-2; 8 bases are a match to TRBD1. The sample consisted of peripheral blood. The clonotype originates from a human donor in a cohort sampled during active COVID-19. In DNA, the CDR3 is TGTGCCAGCAGCCTGGGGACAGGCGGCTACACCTTC. It translates to CASSLGTGGYTF.